Listed below are T cell receptor beta chains from one sample, sequenced in a study of blood T cells in healthy people across ages. Each CDR3 protein gets one entry after TCRdb re-called the 5' RACE reads with MiXCR. The table records about 830,000 distinct CDR3 sequences, roughly 64% of them present only once. The sequenced sample was blood. The receptors here all came from a man aged 30 to 39 in good health. Each CDR3 is given with its conserved first and last residue. The D gene is left open where the match is weak. Not every row has a clone size; where given, it reads once, few, many or a size class.

>few|TRBD1|TRBJ2-5|TRBV10-3
TGTGCCATCAGTGACGACAGGGCCGAGCAAGAGACCCAGTACTTC
CAISDDRAEQETQYF
>once|TRBD2|TRBJ2-3|TRBV10-3
TGTGCCATCAGTGAGAGGGGACCCGGGACTAGCCTCACAGATACGCAGTATTTT
CAISERGPGTSLTDTQYF
>-|-|TRBJ2-5|TRBV20-1
TGCAGTGCTAGAACCCCTTTGGAGACCCAGTACTTC
CSARTPLETQYF
>-|-|TRBJ1-2|TRBV6-5
TGTGCCAGCACCATGACACGAACCAATGGCTACACCTTC
CASTMTRTNGYTF
>-|TRBD1|TRBJ1-2|TRBV6-6
TGTGCCAGCAGTTACCGGGGACAGGGAGGTTCGTATGGCTACACCTTC
CASSYRGQGGSYGYTF
>-|-|TRBJ1-1|TRBV7-2
TGTGCCAGCAGCCCCCAGAGGGACACTGAAGCTTTCTTT
CASSPQRDTEAFF
>-|-|TRBJ1-1|TRBV6-6
TGTGCCGGAGGACCTCCGGTACCCACTGAAGCTTTCTTT
CAGGPPVPTEAFF
>-|-|TRBJ2-7|TRBV11-2
TGTGCCAGCAGCTCCGGGGTCTCCTTAGTCTCCTACGAGCAGTACTTC
CASSSGVSLVSYEQYF
>-|-|TRBJ2-7|TRBV18
TGTGCCAGCTCACCTAATCGGGAGACGGACGAGCAGTACTTC
CASSPNRETDEQYF
>-|-|TRBJ2-4|TRBV24-1
TGTGCCACCAGTGATTTACGGGCCAAAAACATTCAGTACTTC
CATSDLRAKNIQYF
>-|TRBD1|TRBJ2-7|TRBV15
TGTGCCACCAGCAGACACAGGGGGAGCTCCTACGAGCAGTACTTC
CATSRHRGSSYEQYF
>few|-|TRBJ2-1|TRBV7-6
TGTGCCAGCAGCAGCGAAGCGGCGAGCTCCTACAATGAGCAGTTCTTC
CASSSEAASSYNEQFF
>-|-|TRBJ2-3|TRBV4-3
TGCGCCAGCAGCCAAGAGGGCCCAGCGACTGGTACGCAGTATTTT
CASSQEGPATGTQYF
>few|TRBD2|TRBJ2-7|TRBV27
TGTGCCAGCAGTATCACTAGCGGTACGGGCGAGCAGTACTTC
CASSITSGTGEQYF
>-|TRBD2|TRBJ2-7|TRBV28
TGTGCCAGCAGTTTATTCGGCGGGAGATCAAACGAGCAGTACTTC
CASSLFGGRSNEQYF
>few|-|TRBJ1-4|TRBV29-1
TGCAGCGTCGCAGACGCTTGGGGTAATGAAAAACTGTTTTTT
CSVADAWGNEKLFF
>-|-|TRBJ1-2|TRBV7-9
TGTGCCAGCAGCTTAGGGTCTTCCTATGGCTACACCTTC
CASSLGSSYGYTF
>-|-|TRBJ2-7|TRBV5-1
TGCGCCAGCAGCGTGGACATTCCTTACGAGCAGTACTTC
CASSVDIPYEQYF
>-|-|TRBJ2-5|TRBV9
TGTGCCAGCACCCTGACAGCCTCCTTCCAAGAGACCCAGTACTTC
CASTLTASFQETQYF
>-|-|TRBJ1-3|TRBV20-1
TGCAGTGCTGCCCCGACGGCTCACTCTGGAAACACCATATATTTT
CSAAPTAHSGNTIYF
>-|-|TRBJ2-5|TRBV5-1
TGCGCCAGCAGCTTGGCCTCCTCAGGGCGCTCTCAAGAGACCCAGTACTTC
CASSLASSGRSQETQYF
>-|-|TRBJ1-1|TRBV12-3/TRBV12-4
TGTGCCAGCAGTTCCAACGGAAGAGGAACTGAAGCTTTCTTT
CASSSNGRGTEAFF
>many|TRBD1|TRBJ1-2|TRBV7-9
TGTGCCAGCAGTGACCCGGGACAGGGCCCTGGCTACACCTTC
CASSDPGQGPGYTF
>few|-|TRBJ1-1|TRBV7-2
TGTGCCAGCAGTCGACAGGTCGGTGAACTTGAAGCTTTCTTT
CASSRQVGELEAFF
>-|TRBD2|TRBJ2-7|TRBV28
TGTGCCAGCAGTCCACCGGGACTAGTCACCGAGCAGTACTTC
CASSPPGLVTEQYF
>-|-|TRBJ2-7|TRBV5-6
TGTGCCAGCAGCTCTGGGACGGGCGGCGAGCAGTACTTC
CASSSGTGGEQYF
>-|-|TRBJ2-1|TRBV20-1
TGCAGTGCTAGTTACAGGACTGCCCCCTACAATGAGCAGTTCTTC
CSASYRTAPYNEQFF
>many|-|TRBJ2-1|TRBV15
TGTGCCACCAGCAGAGAATCGGGAATGCACAATGAGCAGTTCTTC
CATSRESGMHNEQFF
>-|-|TRBJ1-1|TRBV6-6
TGTGCCAGCAGACAAACCGGGTACCTTATGAACACTGAAGCTTTCTTT
CASRQTGYLMNTEAFF
>-|-|TRBJ2-1|TRBV7-7
TGTGCTAGCAGCGCCTGGTTTACCCGGGGCTCCTACAATGAGCAGTTCTTC
CASSAWFTRGSYNEQFF
>few|-|TRBJ1-6|TRBV9
TGTGCCAGCGGCTCGTCATCCGGGGCACCCCTCCACTTT
CASGSSSGAPLHF
>once|-|TRBJ2-7|TRBV20-1
TGCAGTACTAGAGCGGACCTCGAGCAGTACTTC
CSTRADLEQYF
>-|-|TRBJ2-5|TRBV7-6
TGTGCCAGCAGCCCGCGACGATCCCTGGAAGAGCAGTACTTC
CASSPRRSLEEQYF
>-|-|TRBJ1-3|TRBV28
TGTGCCAGCAAAACCGGGACGGGTGTTGGAAACACCATATATTTT
CASKTGTGVGNTIYF
>-|TRBD1|TRBJ1-4|TRBV2
TGTGCCATCAGAAGGACAGGGGGCCGCGAAAAACTGTTTTTT
CAIRRTGGREKLFF
>few|-|TRBJ1-6|TRBV5-1
TGCGCCAGCAGCTTAACGGGCTCTTCACCCCTCCACTTT
CASSLTGSSPLHF
>few|-|TRBJ1-6|TRBV9
TGTGCCAGCAGCGCAGACAGATTAAATTCACCCCTCCACTTT
CASSADRLNSPLHF
>-|-|TRBJ2-2|TRBV20-1
TGCAGTGCTAACCGGAATACCGGGGAGCTGTTTTTT
CSANRNTGELFF
>-|TRBD1|TRBJ2-4|TRBV29-1
TGCAGCGCCCAGACAGGGGCCAGCATTCAGTACTTC
CSAQTGASIQYF
>few|-|TRBJ2-6|TRBV11-2
TGTGCCAGCAGCGCTTACAGGGCTGGGGCCAACGTCCTGACTTTC
CASSAYRAGANVLTF
>-|TRBD2|TRBJ2-7|TRBV9
TGTGCCAGCAGTCGGACTAGCGGGAACCACGAGCAGTACTTC
CASSRTSGNHEQYF
>-|-|TRBJ2-1|TRBV20-1
TGCAGTGCTACTACCGGGACCAGCTCCTACAATGAGCAGTTCTTC
CSATTGTSSYNEQFF
>-|-|TRBJ1-4|TRBV4-2
TGTGCCAGCAGCCAAGATTCCGGGGCGCCTGAAAAACTGTTTTTT
CASSQDSGAPEKLFF
>-|TRBD1|TRBJ1-2|TRBV9
TGTGCCAGCAGAAGACAGGGAAACAACTATGGCTACACCTTC
CASRRQGNNYGYTF
>-|TRBD2|TRBJ2-1|TRBV12-3/TRBV12-4
TGCGCCAGCAGCCGCCTAGCGGCCTCCTACAATGAGCAGTTCTTC
CASSRLAASYNEQFF
>-|-|TRBJ1-2|TRBV9
TGTGCCAGCACCCCCAAAGGGGGGGGGTTGAATGGCTACACCTTC
CASTPKGGGLNGYTF
>few|-|TRBJ2-1|TRBV2
TGTGCCAGCAGTGACAGGGGTTCCTACAATGAGCAGTTCTTC
CASSDRGSYNEQFF
>-|-|TRBJ2-5|TRBV7-9
TGTGCCAGCAGCATAAACAGGGTTGGCCAAGAGACCCAGTACTTC
CASSINRVGQETQYF
>few|-|TRBJ2-7|TRBV20-1
TGCAGCGCACTATGGCGGGTTACCTACGAGCAGTACTTC
CSALWRVTYEQYF
>-|-|TRBJ2-1|TRBV10-3
TGTGCCACCACAGGGTTATCTTACAATGAGCAGTTCTTC
CATTGLSYNEQFF
>few|TRBD2|TRBJ2-7|TRBV28
TGTGCCAGCAGGTTAGCGGGAGGCAACTACGAGCAGTACTTC
CASRLAGGNYEQYF
>-|-|TRBJ2-6|TRBV6-1
TGTGCCAGCAGCGTATATCTCTCTGGGGCCAACGTCCTGACTTTC
CASSVYLSGANVLTF
>-|-|TRBJ1-6|TRBV27
TGTGCCAGCAGTCCCATTATCCCTTACTCACCCCTCCACTTT
CASSPIIPYSPLHF
>-|-|TRBJ1-1|TRBV14
TGTGCCAGCAGTGGGACCTGGAACACTGAAGCTTTCTTT
CASSGTWNTEAFF
>few|TRBD2|TRBJ2-1|TRBV10-3
TGTGCCATCAGTGAGCCCGGGGGGTTTCCCAACAATGAGCAGTTCTTC
CAISEPGGFPNNEQFF
>-|TRBD2|TRBJ2-5|TRBV20-1
TGCAGTGCTGGGCCGGGACTAGCAGGGACCCAGTACTTC
CSAGPGLAGTQYF
>-|-|TRBJ2-7|TRBV18
TGTGCCAGCTCACCGCTTGGAATATCCTACGAGCAGTACTTC
CASSPLGISYEQYF
>-|-|TRBJ2-6|TRBV7-6
TGTGCCAGCAGCTTTAAAGAGGATGGACAGAACTCTGGGGCCAACGTCCTGACTTTC
CASSFKEDGQNSGANVLTF
>-|-|TRBJ2-1|TRBV10-3
TGTGCCATCAGAGCAAATGATGAGCAGTTCTTC
CAIRANDEQFF
>few|-|TRBJ1-2|TRBV6-5
TGTGCCAGCAGTTACTGGTCGGGACAAACTTATGGCTACACCTTC
CASSYWSGQTYGYTF